One and the same sample provided the 18 T cell receptor beta chains below, sequenced in a study of cytomegalovirus exposure and HLA in healthy donors. The PCR was carried out with 60 Vbeta primers and 13 Jbeta primers. This table comes from immunoSEQ multiplex PCR, and its TCRdb copy is limited to in-frame clones, with some not included. The table includes around 200,000 clones, roughly 88% detected once. The specimen was PBMCs. These receptors all stem from a girl aged 2 to 10 in good health and CMV-seropositive.

The V and J genes are TRBV5-4 and TRBJ1-1; TRBD1 matches at 10 bases. The CDR3 covers 14 residues. Unmatched junction bases numbered 5, after V lost 4 bases and J lost 5 bases. Looked up from germline, CDR1 is SGHNT and CDR2 is YYREEE (reference sequence). Here the CDR3 reads CASSHDRGQTEAFF. The CDR3 bases are TGTGCCAGCAGCCACGACAGGGGGCAAACTGAAGCTTTCTTT.

The gene calls are TRBV29-1 and TRBJ1-3; D not resolved. Trimming pared 6 bases from V and 2 bases from J, leaving 5 bases between. Germline lookup yields CDR1 SQVTM and CDR2 ANQGSEA. This CDR3 has 11 amino acids. CDR3 protein: CSVRPGNTIYF. CDR3 nucleotides: TGCAGCGTGCGTCCTGGAAACACCATATATTTT.

The J gene is TRBJ2-1, the V gene TRBV7-6, with 11 bases matching TRBD2. In germline, CDR1 is SGHVS, CDR2 FNYEAQ. Trimming removed 3 bases from V and 9 bases from J; junction bases left unmatched: 4. This CDR3 has 14 amino acids. The chain's CDR3 is CASSLGSGRGEQFF. The CDR3 DNA reads as TGTGCCAGCAGCTTGGGTAGCGGGAGGGGTGAGCAGTTCTTC.

The chain carries TRBV30 and TRBJ2-7; 9 nucleotides line up with TRBD2. This CDR3 contains 14 residues. Losses at the gene ends were 1 base for V and 5 bases for J; bases not matched to a gene: 6. Germline V gene sequence: CDR1 GTSNPN, CDR2 SVGIG (reference sequence). The CDR3 sequence is CAWSGREGIHEQYF. The CDR3 coding sequence is TGTGCCTGGAGTGGGCGGGAGGGTATCCACGAGCAGTACTTC.

The rearrangement joins TRBV6-5 to TRBJ1-2; D unresolved. CDR3 size: 13 residues. Per germline, CDR1 MNHEY and CDR2 SVGAGI. The V and J ends lost 0 bases and 2 bases respectively, with 4 bases between them. The CDR3 protein is CASSYSANYGYTF. CDR3 DNA sequence: TGTGCCAGCAGTTACTCAGCAAACTATGGCTACACCTTC.

Here the CDR3 DNA reads TGTGCCAGCAGCTTAGGACTAGCAAGAGTAGATGAGCAGTTCTTC. Residues: CASSLGLARVDEQFF. The chain has TRBV7-8 and TRBJ2-1; 7 bases match TRBD2. Trimming removed 1 base from V and 8 bases from J; junction bases left unmatched: 8. The germline V gene has CDR1 SGHVS and CDR2 FQNEAQ. The length of the CDR3 is 15 residues. Combining the CDR3 with reference TRBV7-8 and TRBJ2-1 gives the whole variable domain GAGVSQSPRYKVAKRGQDVALRCDPISGHVSLFWYQQALGQGPEFLTYFQNEAQLDKSGLPSDRFFAERPEGSVSTLKIQRTQQEDSAVYLCASSLGLARVDEQFFGPGTRLTVL.

V is TRBV5-1 and J is TRBJ2-1; tentative D call: TRBD2 (7 bases). There are 15 residues in the CDR3. The V gene lost 4 bases and the J gene lost 9 bases, with 20 bases spanning the gap. Germline CDR1 SGHRS, CDR2 YFSETQ. The CDR3 here is CASSLTYGGRGEQFF. Written as DNA, the CDR3 is TGCGCCAGCAGCCTAACCTACGGGGGGCGGGGTGAGCAGTTCTTC.

Notes on this clone: Other nucleotide sequences from this sample produce the same CDR3. This chain joins TRBV27 and TRBJ2-7; 7 bases are shared with TRBD1. The CDR3 covers 15 residues. V dropped 4 bases and J dropped 4; count of bases not matched to a gene: 10. CDR1 is MNHEY, CDR2 SMNVEV, per germline (reference sequence). The CDR3 DNA reads as TGTGCCAGCAGTTCAACCGGTACAGGGGTTTACGAGCAGTACTTC. Its translation is CASSSTGTGVYEQYF.

V and J are TRBV19 and TRBJ2-3; 11 bases match TRBD2. Germline-derived CDR1 and CDR2 are LNHDA and SQIVND (reference sequence). This CDR3 has 16 residues. Losses at the gene ends were 4 bases for V and 5 bases for J; bases not matched to a gene: 8. CDR3 DNA sequence: TGTGCCAGTAGTACACTAGCGGGAGATCGAATAGATACGCAGTATTTT. Encoded protein: CASSTLAGDRIDTQYF.

This clone is a singleton in its sample. The DNA of the CDR3 is TGTGCCAGCAGTGAGGTGTTCCTATACAACTATGGCTACACCTTC. Amino acid sequence: CASSEVFLYNYGYTF. The rearrangement links TRBV6-1 to TRBJ1-2; unclear D gene. Germline loops: CDR1 MNHNS, CDR2 SASEGT. This CDR3 has 15 amino acids. Trimming took off 3 bases at V and 2 bases at J, with 13 bases between the two ends.

This clone showed up just once. This chain joins TRBV5-8 and TRBJ1-3; D possibly corresponds to TRBD1 (6 bases). Trimming pared 2 bases from V and 0 bases from J, leaving 18 bases between. Germline V gene lookup returns CDR1 SGHTS and CDR2 YDEGEE. This CDR3 is built from 18 residues. The DNA of the CDR3 is TGTGCCAGCAGCTTCCCTCTCCGACAGGCCAGCTCTGGAAACACCATATATTTT. It specifies CASSFPLRQASSGNTIYF.

The chain has TRBV19 and TRBJ1-5; D is possibly TRBD1 (5 bases). This CDR3 contains 16 residues. CDR1 is LNHDA and CDR2 is SQIVND in the germline V gene (reference sequence). Trimming left V 7 bases short and J 3 bases short, with 19 bases between. The CDR3 region is CASNSPSGLHNQPQHF. The DNA for the CDR3 is TGTGCCAGTAACTCCCCGTCGGGACTTCACAATCAGCCCCAGCATTTT. Complete variable domain (other parts from reference TRBV19 and TRBJ1-5): DGGITQSPKYLFRKEGQNVTLSCEQNLNHDAMYWYRQDPGQGLRLIYYSQIVNDFQKGDIAEGYSVSREKKESFPLTVTSAQKNPTAFYLCASNSPSGLHNQPQHFGDGTRLSIL.

V usage is TRBV6-1 and J usage is TRBJ1-1; maybe TRBD1 (5 bases). The V end lost 2 bases, the J end lost 4 bases, and 8 bases lay between the germline ends. The CDR3 totals 13 residues. In germline, CDR1 is MNHNS, CDR2 SASEGT. The CDR3 loop is CASSEYGGTEAFF. DNA of the CDR3: TGTGCCAGCAGTGAATACGGGGGCACTGAAGCTTTCTTT.

This chain connects TRBV5-6 to TRBJ2-5; a possible D gene is TRBD2 (5 bases). V dropped 2 bases and J dropped 5 bases, with 13 bases sitting between them. Germline CDR1 is SGHDT and CDR2 is YYEEEE. This CDR3 has 14 amino acids. The CDR3 reads CASSFDVGVETQYF. Written as DNA, the CDR3 is TGTGCCAGCAGCTTCGACGTCGGGGTGGAGACCCAGTACTTC.

This chain uses TRBV9 with TRBJ2-3, with 11 bases lining up with TRBD2. Germline CDR1 SGDLS, CDR2 YYNGEE. J gave up 4 bases and V 4 bases, and 8 bases lay outside the gene matches. The CDR3 contains 16 residues. Here the CDR3 DNA reads TGTGCCAGCAGCCCCGGGGGACTAGCGGTTTCAGATACGCAGTATTTT. Its protein product is CASSPGGLAVSDTQYF. The entire variable domain, with the rest obtained from reference TRBV9 and TRBJ2-3, is as follows: DSGVTQTPKHLITATGQRVTLRCSPRSGDLSVYWYQQSLDQGLQFLIQYYNGEERAKGNILERFSAQQFPDLHSELNLSSLELGDSALYFCASSPGGLAVSDTQYFGPGTRLTVL.

This chain joins TRBV19 and TRBJ2-7, with 8 bases fitting TRBD1. The junction had 14 bases not matched to a gene; V was cut back by 4 bases and J by 6 bases. The CDR3 totals 16 residues. Germline CDR1 reads LNHDA; CDR2 reads SQIVND (reference sequence). The CDR3 spells CASSTYARGLPIEQYF. In nucleotides, the CDR3 is TGTGCCAGTAGTACATACGCCAGGGGGCTCCCTATCGAGCAGTACTTC.

The V call is TRBV10-3, the J call TRBJ2-3; D is unclear. This CDR3 spans 10 amino acids. Per germline, CDR1 ENHRY and CDR2 SYGVKD. V shed 10 bases and J shed 5 bases, with 7 bases lying between them. For the CDR3, the DNA is TGTGCCACTGGCAGAGATACGCAGTATTTT. Its protein is CATGRDTQYF.

V gene TRBV7-9 combines with J gene TRBJ2-2; 7 positions agree with TRBD1. The ends lost 7 bases at V and 3 bases at J; junction bases unmatched: 17. The CDR3 has 18 amino acids. Germline V gene sequence: CDR1 SEHNR, CDR2 FQNEAQ (reference sequence). CDR3 region: CASTAGHLQGDYTGELFF. CDR3 nucleotide sequence: TGTGCCAGCACCGCGGGCCATCTTCAGGGGGATTACACCGGGGAGCTGTTTTTT.